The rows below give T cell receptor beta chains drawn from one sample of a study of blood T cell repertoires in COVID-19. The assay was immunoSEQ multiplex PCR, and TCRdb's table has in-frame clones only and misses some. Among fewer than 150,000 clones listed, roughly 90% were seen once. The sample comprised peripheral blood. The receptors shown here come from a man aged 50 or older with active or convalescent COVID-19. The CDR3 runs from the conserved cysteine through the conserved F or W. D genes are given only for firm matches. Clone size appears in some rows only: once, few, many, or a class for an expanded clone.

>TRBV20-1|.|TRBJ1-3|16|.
CSASRAGSSSGNTIYF
TGCAGTGCTAGTCGGGCGGGGTCGAGCTCTGGAAACACCATATATTTT
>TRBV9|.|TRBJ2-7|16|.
CASSPSSGTLSYEQYF
TGTGCCAGCAGCCCCAGTTCCGGGACTCTCTCCTACGAGCAGTACTTC
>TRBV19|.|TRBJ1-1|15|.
CASTPRGRGGPEAFF
TGTGCCAGTACCCCGAGAGGCAGGGGAGGGCCTGAAGCTTTCTTT
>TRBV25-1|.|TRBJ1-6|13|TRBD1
CASQGGGGSPLHF
TGTGCCAGCCAAGGGGGCGGCGGGTCACCCCTCCACTTT
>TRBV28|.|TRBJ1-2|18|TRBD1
CASSFFHGQGVIRLGYTF
TGTGCCAGCAGTTTCTTCCATGGACAGGGGGTGATCCGACTTGGCTACACCTTC
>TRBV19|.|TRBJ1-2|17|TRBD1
CASTTPQGAYVGYGYTF
TGTGCCAGTACCACTCCACAGGGGGCCTATGTTGGCTATGGCTACACCTTC
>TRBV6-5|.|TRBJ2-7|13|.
CASSLGQLYEQYF
TGTGCCAGCAGCTTAGGACAGCTCTACGAGCAGTACTTC
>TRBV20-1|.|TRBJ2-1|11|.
CSASQRNEQFF
TGCAGTGCTAGTCAGCGGAATGAGCAGTTCTTC
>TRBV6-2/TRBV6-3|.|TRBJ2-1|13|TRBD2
CASSPSLAGEQFF
TGTGCCAGCAGCCCTTCACTAGCGGGAGAGCAGTTCTTC
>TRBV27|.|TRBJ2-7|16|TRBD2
CASSPGGLATHYEQYF
TGTGCCAGCAGTCCGGGGGGACTAGCGACCCATTACGAGCAGTACTTC
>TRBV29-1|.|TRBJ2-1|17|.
CSVEDPEGLGSYNEQFF
TGCAGCGTTGAAGATCCCGAGGGATTGGGCTCCTACAATGAGCAGTTCTTC
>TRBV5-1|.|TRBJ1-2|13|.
CASSLGSQMGYTF
TGCGCCAGCAGCTTGGGTTCCCAAATGGGCTACACCTTC
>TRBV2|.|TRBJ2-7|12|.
CASKGDSYEQYF
TGTGCCAGCAAGGGGGACTCCTACGAGCAGTACTTC
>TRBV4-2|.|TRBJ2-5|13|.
CASSQGQGETQYF
TGTGCCAGCAGCCAAGGGCAGGGAGAGACCCAGTACTTC
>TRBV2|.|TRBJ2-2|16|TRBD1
CASREDRPRRTGELFF
TGTGCCAGCAGGGAGGACAGGCCGAGGCGCACCGGGGAGCTGTTTTTT
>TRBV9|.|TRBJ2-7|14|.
CASSVAPSIHEQYF
TGTGCCAGCAGCGTAGCACCTAGCATCCACGAGCAGTACTTC
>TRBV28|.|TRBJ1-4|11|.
CASSGQTKLFF
TGTGCCAGCAGCGGACAGACAAAACTGTTTTTT
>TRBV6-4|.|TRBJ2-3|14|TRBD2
CASSVAGGQDTQYF
TGTGCCAGCAGTGTAGCGGGAGGGCAAGATACGCAGTATTTT
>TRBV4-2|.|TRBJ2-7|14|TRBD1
CASSQGQGAYEQYF
TGTGCCAGCAGCCAAGGACAGGGGGCATACGAGCAGTACTTC
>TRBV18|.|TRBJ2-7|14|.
CASSPTSTSYEQYF
TGTGCCAGCTCACCTACGTCAACTTCCTACGAGCAGTACTTC
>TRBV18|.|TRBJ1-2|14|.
CASSPVTAHYGYTF
TGTGCCAGCTCACCAGTGACAGCCCACTATGGCTACACCTTC
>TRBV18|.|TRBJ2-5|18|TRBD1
CASSPSSTGSTTQETQYF
TGTGCCAGCTCACCATCCTCGACAGGGTCAACGACCCAAGAGACCCAGTACTTC
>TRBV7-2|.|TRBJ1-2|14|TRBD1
CASSLGDRVGGYTF
TGTGCCAGCAGCTTAGGGGACAGGGTTGGTGGCTACACCTTC
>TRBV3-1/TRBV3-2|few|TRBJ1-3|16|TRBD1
CASSRGTGGAGNTIYF
TGTGCCAGCAGCCGCGGGACAGGGGGCGCGGGAAACACCATATATTTT
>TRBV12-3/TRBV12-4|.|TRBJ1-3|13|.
CATSGVPGNTIYF
TGTGCCACCTCAGGGGTACCTGGAAACACCATATATTTT
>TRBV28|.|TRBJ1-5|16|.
CASSPWEDKRDQPQHF
TGTGCCAGCAGTCCCTGGGAAGACAAGAGGGATCAGCCCCAGCATTTT
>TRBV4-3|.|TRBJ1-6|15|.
CASSQDQGSGSPLHF
TGCGCCAGCAGCCAAGATCAGGGTTCAGGATCACCCCTCCACTTT
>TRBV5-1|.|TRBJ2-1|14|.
CASSFRDSGNEQFF
TGCGCCAGCAGCTTCCGGGACTCAGGGAATGAGCAGTTCTTC
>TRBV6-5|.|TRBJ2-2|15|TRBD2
CASSSRTSTTGELFF
TGTGCCAGCAGTTCCCGGACTAGTACTACCGGGGAGCTGTTTTTT
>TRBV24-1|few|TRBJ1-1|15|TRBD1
CATSGPGQRGTEAFF
TGTGCCACCAGTGGGCCGGGACAGCGAGGGACTGAAGCTTTCTTT
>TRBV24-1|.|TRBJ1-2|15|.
CATSEDAWGLSGYTF
TGTGCCACCAGTGAAGATGCATGGGGGCTGAGTGGCTACACCTTC
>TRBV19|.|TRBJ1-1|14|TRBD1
CASRTTGRLAEAFF
TGTGCCAGTAGGACGACAGGGCGGTTGGCTGAAGCTTTCTTT
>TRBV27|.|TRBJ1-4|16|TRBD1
CASSPLRQGAREKLFF
TGTGCCAGCAGTCCACTCCGACAGGGGGCGCGGGAAAAACTGTTTTTT
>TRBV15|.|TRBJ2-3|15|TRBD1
CATSRKGQGSDTQYF
TGTGCCACCAGCAGAAAGGGACAGGGCTCAGATACGCAGTATTTT
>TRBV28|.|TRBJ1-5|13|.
CASSLLTSQPQHF
TGTGCCAGCAGTTTACTGACAAGTCAGCCCCAGCATTTT
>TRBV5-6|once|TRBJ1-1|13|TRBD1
CASGQGVNTEAFF
TGTGCCAGCGGGCAGGGGGTGAACACTGAAGCTTTCTTT
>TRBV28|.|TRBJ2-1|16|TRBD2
CASSFVRGSSYNEQFF
TGTGCCAGCAGTTTCGTCCGCGGGAGCTCCTACAATGAGCAGTTCTTC
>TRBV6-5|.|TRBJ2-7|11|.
CASSRNYEQYF
TGTGCCAGCAGTCGTAACTACGAGCAGTACTTC
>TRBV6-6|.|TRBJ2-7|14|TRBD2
CASSPLAGEVEQYF
TGTGCCAGCAGCCCACTAGCGGGAGAGGTCGAGCAGTACTTC
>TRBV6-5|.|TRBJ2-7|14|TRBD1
CASSSDRGGYEQYF
TGTGCCAGCAGTTCGGACAGGGGTGGCTACGAGCAGTACTTC
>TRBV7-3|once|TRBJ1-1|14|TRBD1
CASSPGTENTEAFF
TGTGCCAGCAGCCCCGGGACAGAGAACACTGAAGCTTTCTTT
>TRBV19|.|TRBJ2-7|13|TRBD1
CASTGTGGYEQYF
TGTGCCAGCACAGGGACAGGGGGCTACGAGCAGTACTTC
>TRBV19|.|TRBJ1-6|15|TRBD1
CASSDAGTGISPLHF
TGTGCCAGTAGTGATGCGGGGACAGGGATATCACCCCTCCACTTT
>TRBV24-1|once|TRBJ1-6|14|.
CATSGEYVNSPLHF
TGTGCCACCAGTGGAGAGTATGTGAATTCACCCCTCCACTTT
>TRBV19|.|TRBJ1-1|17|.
CASSIEFGGSLNTEAFF
TGTGCCAGTAGTATAGAATTTGGGGGCAGTTTGAACACTGAAGCTTTCTTT
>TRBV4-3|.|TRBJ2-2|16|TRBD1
CASSQSPNRGTGELFF
TGCGCCAGCAGCCAGTCTCCAAACAGGGGAACCGGGGAGCTGTTTTTT
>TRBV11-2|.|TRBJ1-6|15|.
CASSLRTGSNSPLHF
TGTGCCAGCAGCTTAAGGACGGGATCGAATTCACCCCTCCACTTT
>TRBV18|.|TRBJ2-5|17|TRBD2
CASSPRPGGRAQETQYF
TGTGCCAGCTCACCACGACCGGGCGGGAGGGCCCAAGAGACCCAGTACTTC
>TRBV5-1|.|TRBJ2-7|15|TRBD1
CASSLDGDRANEQYF
TGCGCCAGCAGCTTGGATGGGGACAGGGCCAACGAGCAGTACTTC
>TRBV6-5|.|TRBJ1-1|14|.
CASSSRQRNTEAFF
TGTGCCAGCAGTTCGCGACAGAGAAACACTGAAGCTTTCTTT
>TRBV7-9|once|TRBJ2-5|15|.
CASSVREGHRETQYF
TGTGCCAGCAGCGTCCGAGAGGGACATCGAGAGACCCAGTACTTC
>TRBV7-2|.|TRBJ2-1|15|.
CASSRGGSSYNEQFF
TGTGCCAGCAGCCGCGGAGGGAGCTCCTACAATGAGCAGTTCTTC
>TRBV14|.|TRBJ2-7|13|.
CASSQIGVGEQYF
TGTGCCAGCAGCCAGATAGGGGTGGGCGAGCAGTACTTC
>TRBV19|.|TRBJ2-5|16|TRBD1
CAMIFSGQADQETQYF
TGTGCCATGATCTTTTCCGGACAGGCGGACCAAGAGACCCAGTACTTC
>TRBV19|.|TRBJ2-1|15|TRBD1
CASRDRARPNNEQFF
TGTGCCAGTCGGGACAGGGCGAGACCTAACAATGAGCAGTTCTTC
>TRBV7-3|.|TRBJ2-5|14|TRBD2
CASSFSGRGETQYF
TGTGCCAGCAGCTTCAGCGGGAGGGGAGAGACCCAGTACTTC
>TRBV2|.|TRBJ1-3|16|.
CASSELDIRSGNTIYF
TGTGCCAGCAGTGAACTCGACATCCGCTCTGGAAACACCATATATTTT
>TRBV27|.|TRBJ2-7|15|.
CATKRMGGGSYEQYF
TGTGCCACCAAAAGAATGGGAGGGGGGAGTTACGAGCAGTACTTC